This T cell receptor (beta chain) is from a study of response to subunit inactivated influenza vaccine. Study-wide findings and caveats: The authors put forward the suggestion that each seasonal influenza vaccination may bring in only a limited number of new T cells.

Using its own MiXCR run on the RT-PCR reads, TCRdb lists one record per CDR3 protein. The sample consists of over 800,000 distinct CDR3 sequences, approximately 21% of them appearing once. The sample holds a few counts of this clonotype. Its antigen is not known. V lost 7 bases and J lost 2; bases outside the gene matches: 4. The CDR3 is made up of 12 amino acids. Germline V gene lookup returns CDR1 DFQATT and CDR2 SNEGSKA (reference sequence). The sequence came from a man over 45 who received an inactivated influenza vaccine. The sequencing used PBMCs from blood, collected less than 6 days after vaccination. The rearrangement uses TRBV20-1 and TRBJ2-7; 8 bases map to TRBD2. The CDR3 DNA sequence: TGCAGTGTAACTAGCGGCACCTACGAGCAGTACTTC. Its translation is CSVTSGTYEQYF.